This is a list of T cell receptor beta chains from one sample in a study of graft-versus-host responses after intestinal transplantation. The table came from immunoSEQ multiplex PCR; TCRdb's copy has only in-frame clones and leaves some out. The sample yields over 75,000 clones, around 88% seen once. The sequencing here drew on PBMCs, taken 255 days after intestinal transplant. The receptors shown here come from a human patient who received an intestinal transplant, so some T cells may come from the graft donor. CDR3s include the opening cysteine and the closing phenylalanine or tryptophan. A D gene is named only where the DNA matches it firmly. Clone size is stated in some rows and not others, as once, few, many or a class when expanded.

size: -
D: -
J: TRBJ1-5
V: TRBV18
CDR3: CASSPIDRATTGVDQPQHF
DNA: TGTGCCAGCTCACCCATCGATAGAGCTACTACAGGAGTCGATCAGCCCCAGCATTTT

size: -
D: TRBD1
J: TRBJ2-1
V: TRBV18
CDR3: CASSPGQGYNEQFF
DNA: TGTGCCAGCTCACCGGGACAGGGATACAATGAGCAGTTCTTC

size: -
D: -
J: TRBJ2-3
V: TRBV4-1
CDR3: CASSQALSDPQYF
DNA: TGCGCCAGCAGCCAAGCTCTGTCGGATCCGCAGTATTTT

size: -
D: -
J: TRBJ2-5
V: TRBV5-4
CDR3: CASRRPGPQETQYF
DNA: TGTGCCAGCAGAAGGCCGGGGCCCCAAGAGACCCAGTACTTC

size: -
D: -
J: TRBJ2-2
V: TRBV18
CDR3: CASSPPGPPGTGELFF
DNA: TGTGCCAGCTCACCACCGGGACCCCCGGGCACCGGGGAGCTGTTTTTT

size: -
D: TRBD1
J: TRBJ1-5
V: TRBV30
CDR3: CAWSTGAPNQPQHF
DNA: TGTGCCTGGAGCACAGGGGCCCCCAATCAGCCCCAGCATTTT

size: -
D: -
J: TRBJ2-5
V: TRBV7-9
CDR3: CASSLALGVDSQETQYF
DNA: TGTGCCAGCAGCTTAGCGCTAGGTGTAGACAGCCAAGAGACCCAGTACTTC

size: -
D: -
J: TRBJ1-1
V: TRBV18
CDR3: CASSLHGQINTEAFF
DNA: TGTGCCAGCTCACTACACGGACAGATAAACACTGAAGCTTTCTTT

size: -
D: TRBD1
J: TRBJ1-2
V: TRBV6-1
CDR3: CASRLDRGGYTF
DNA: TGTGCCAGCAGGTTAGACAGGGGCGGCTACACCTTC

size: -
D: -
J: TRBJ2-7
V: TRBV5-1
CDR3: CASSLIGGYTYEQYF
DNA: TGCGCCAGCAGCTTGATTGGAGGGTACACCTACGAGCAGTACTTC

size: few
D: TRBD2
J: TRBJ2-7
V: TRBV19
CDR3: CASSRAGGPTYEQYF
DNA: TGTGCCAGTAGTCGAGCGGGAGGGCCAACCTACGAGCAGTACTTC

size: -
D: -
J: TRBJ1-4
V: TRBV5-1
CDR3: CASRQSTRAEEKLFF
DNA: TGCGCCAGCAGACAGAGTACACGCGCGGAGGAAAAACTGTTTTTT

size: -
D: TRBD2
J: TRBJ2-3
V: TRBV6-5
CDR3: CASTKVAGGSTQYF
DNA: TGTGCCAGCACCAAGGTTGCGGGAGGGTCCACGCAGTATTTT

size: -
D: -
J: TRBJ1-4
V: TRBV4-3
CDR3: CASSQDLLLGGGTNEKLFF
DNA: TGCGCCAGCAGCCAAGATCTTTTATTAGGGGGAGGGACTAATGAAAAACTGTTTTTT

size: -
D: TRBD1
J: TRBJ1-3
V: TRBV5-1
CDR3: CASSLDRGSAGNTIYF
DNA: TGCGCCAGCAGCTTGGACAGGGGAAGTGCTGGAAACACCATATATTTT

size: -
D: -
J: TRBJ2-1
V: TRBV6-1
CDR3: CASIGVGEQFF
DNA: TGTGCCAGCATAGGGGTGGGTGAGCAGTTCTTC

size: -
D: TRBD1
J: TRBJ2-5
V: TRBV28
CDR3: CASRTSGGIETQYF
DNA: TGTGCCAGCAGGACCTCAGGGGGTATTGAGACCCAGTACTTC

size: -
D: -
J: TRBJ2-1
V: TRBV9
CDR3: CASSVRGQTDYNEQFF
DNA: TGTGCCAGCAGCGTAAGGGGCCAGACCGACTACAATGAGCAGTTCTTC

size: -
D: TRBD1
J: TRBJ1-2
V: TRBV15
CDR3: CATSIGTEPNYGYTF
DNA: TGTGCCACCAGCATTGGGACAGAACCTAACTATGGCTACACCTTC

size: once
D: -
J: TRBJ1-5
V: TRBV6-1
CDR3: CASRAGEPQHF
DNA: TGTGCCAGCAGGGCCGGTGAGCCCCAGCATTTT

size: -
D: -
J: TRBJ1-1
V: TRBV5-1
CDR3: CASSMGPFHGNTEAFF
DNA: TGCGCCAGCAGTATGGGCCCCTTCCACGGGAACACTGAAGCTTTCTTT

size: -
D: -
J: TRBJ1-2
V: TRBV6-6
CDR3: CASSSVNYGYTF
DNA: TGTGCCAGCAGTTCTGTAAACTATGGCTACACCTTC

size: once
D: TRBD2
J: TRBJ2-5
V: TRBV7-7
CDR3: CASSFTAGAQETQYF
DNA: TGTGCTAGCAGCTTTACAGCGGGGGCCCAAGAGACCCAGTACTTC

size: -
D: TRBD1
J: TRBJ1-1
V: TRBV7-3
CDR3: CASSLIRDSYAEAFF
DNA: TGTGCCAGCAGCTTAATCCGGGACAGTTACGCTGAAGCTTTCTTT

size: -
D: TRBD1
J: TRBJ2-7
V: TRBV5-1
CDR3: CASTGTGLYEQYF
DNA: TGCGCCAGCACCGGGACAGGGCTATACGAGCAGTACTTC

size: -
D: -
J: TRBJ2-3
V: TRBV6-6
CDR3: CASTPGENGADTQYF
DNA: TGTGCCAGCACCCCTGGGGAAAATGGCGCAGATACGCAGTATTTT

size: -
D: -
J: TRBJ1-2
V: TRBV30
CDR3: CAWRVNRIYGYTF
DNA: TGTGCCTGGAGGGTTAACAGAATCTATGGCTACACCTTC

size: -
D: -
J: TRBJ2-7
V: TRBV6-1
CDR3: CASSELTGRSDEQYF
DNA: TGTGCCAGCAGTGAGCTGACAGGGAGGTCTGACGAGCAGTACTTC

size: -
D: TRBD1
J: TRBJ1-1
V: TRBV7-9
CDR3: CASSLRDSLYTEAFF
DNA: TGTGCCAGCAGCCTCCGGGACAGCCTTTACACTGAAGCTTTCTTT

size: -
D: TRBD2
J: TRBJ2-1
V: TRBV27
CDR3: CASSTELRTSYEHEQFF
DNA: TGTGCCAGCAGTACTGAGCTTCGGACTAGTTACGAGCATGAGCAGTTCTTC

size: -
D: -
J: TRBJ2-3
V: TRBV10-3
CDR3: CAIQEGTVKTQYF
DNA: TGTGCCATCCAGGAAGGGACGGTTAAGACGCAGTATTTT

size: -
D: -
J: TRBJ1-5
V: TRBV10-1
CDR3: CASGTEGAHPQHF
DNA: TGCGCCAGCGGGACGGAAGGGGCTCATCCCCAGCATTTT

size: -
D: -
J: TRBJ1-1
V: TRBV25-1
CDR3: CASRNMNTEAFF
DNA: TGTGCCAGCAGAAATATGAACACTGAAGCTTTCTTT

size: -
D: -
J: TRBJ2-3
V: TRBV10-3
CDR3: CAISDVVAGASTDTQYF
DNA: TGTGCCATCAGTGATGTTGTTGCAGGGGCCAGCACAGATACGCAGTATTTT

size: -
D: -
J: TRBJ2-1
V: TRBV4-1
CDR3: CASSQDGSGYNEQFF
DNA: TGCGCCAGCAGCCAAGACGGGAGTGGGTACAATGAGCAGTTCTTC

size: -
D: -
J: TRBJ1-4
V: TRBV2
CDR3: CASSEVRDLNEKLFF
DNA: TGTGCCAGCAGTGAAGTTCGAGATCTGAATGAAAAACTGTTTTTT

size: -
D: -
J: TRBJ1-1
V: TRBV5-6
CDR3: CASSLLLYGANTEAFF
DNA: TGTGCCAGCAGCTTGTTGCTGTATGGGGCTAACACTGAAGCTTTCTTT

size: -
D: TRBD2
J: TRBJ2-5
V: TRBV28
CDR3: CASSGRLAGGLPRGTQYF
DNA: TGTGCCAGCAGTGGAAGACTAGCGGGGGGCCTTCCCCGGGGGACCCAGTACTTC

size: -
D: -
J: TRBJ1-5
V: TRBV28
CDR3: CASFQINQPQHF
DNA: TGTGCCAGCTTCCAGATCAATCAGCCCCAGCATTTT

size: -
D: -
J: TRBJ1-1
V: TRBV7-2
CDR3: CASSLSDRTNEAFF
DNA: TGTGCCAGCAGCTTAAGTGACAGGACGAACGAAGCTTTCTTT

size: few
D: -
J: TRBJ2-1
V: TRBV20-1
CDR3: CSATTSSEQFF
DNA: TGCAGTGCTACCACTAGTTCTGAGCAGTTCTTC

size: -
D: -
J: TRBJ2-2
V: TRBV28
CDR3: CASSPGHLDTGELFF
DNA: TGTGCCAGCAGTCCGGGACATTTGGACACCGGGGAGCTGTTTTTT

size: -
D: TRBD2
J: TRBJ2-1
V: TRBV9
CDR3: CASSSSGGASYNEQFF
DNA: TGTGCCAGCAGCAGTAGCGGGGGTGCTTCCTACAATGAGCAGTTCTTC

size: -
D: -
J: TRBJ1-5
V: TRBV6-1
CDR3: CASSERDQPQHF
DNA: TGTGCCAGCAGTGAGAGAGATCAGCCCCAGCATTTT

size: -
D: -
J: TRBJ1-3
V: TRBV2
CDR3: CASGAGRGAGNTIYF
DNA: TGTGCCAGCGGGGCAGGACGGGGAGCTGGAAACACCATATATTTT

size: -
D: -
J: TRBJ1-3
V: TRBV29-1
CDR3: CSVEDKGSGNTIYF
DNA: TGCAGCGTTGAAGATAAAGGCTCTGGAAACACCATATATTTT

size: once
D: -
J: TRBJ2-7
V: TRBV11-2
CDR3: CASSHRFEQYF
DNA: TGTGCCAGCAGCCACAGATTCGAGCAGTACTTC

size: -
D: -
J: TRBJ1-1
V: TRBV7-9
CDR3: CASSLTISGMNTEAFF
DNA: TGTGCCAGCAGCTTAACTATCAGTGGGATGAACACTGAAGCTTTCTTT

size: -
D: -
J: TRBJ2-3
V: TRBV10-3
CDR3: CAISEGSRLLTDTQYF
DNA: TGTGCCATCAGTGAAGGGTCGAGGCTCCTCACAGATACGCAGTATTTT

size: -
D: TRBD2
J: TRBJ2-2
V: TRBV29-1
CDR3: CSVEEGTSGGWRTGELFF
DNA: TGCAGCGTTGAAGAAGGGACTAGCGGGGGGTGGAGGACCGGGGAGCTGTTTTTT

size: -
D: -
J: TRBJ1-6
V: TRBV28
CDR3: CASRPGFYNSPLHF
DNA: TGTGCCAGCCGCCCAGGGTTTTATAATTCACCCCTCCACTTT

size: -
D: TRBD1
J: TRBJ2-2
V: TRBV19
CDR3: CASSLQGASTGELFF
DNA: TGTGCCAGTAGTCTTCAGGGGGCGTCTACCGGGGAGCTGTTTTTT

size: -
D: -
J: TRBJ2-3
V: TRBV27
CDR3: CASSFSAPGNLDTDTQYF
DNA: TGTGCCAGCAGTTTTTCCGCTCCGGGTAACCTAGACACAGATACGCAGTATTTT

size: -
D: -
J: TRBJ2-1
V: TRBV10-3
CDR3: CAVGRGSSYNEQFF
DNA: TGTGCCGTCGGACGGGGGAGCTCCTACAATGAGCAGTTCTTC

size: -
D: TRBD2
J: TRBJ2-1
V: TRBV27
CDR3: CASSSTTSGRKNEQFF
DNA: TGTGCCAGCAGTTCAACGACTAGCGGGAGAAAGAATGAGCAGTTCTTC

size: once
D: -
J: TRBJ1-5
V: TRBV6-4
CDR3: CASSDSLQISNQPQHF
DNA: TGTGCCAGCAGTGACTCCCTCCAGATTAGCAATCAGCCCCAGCATTTT

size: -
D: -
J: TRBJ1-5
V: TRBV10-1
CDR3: CASSWINQPQHF
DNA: TGCGCCAGCAGTTGGATAAATCAGCCCCAGCATTTT

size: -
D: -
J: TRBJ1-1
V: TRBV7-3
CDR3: CASSNKSGATEAFF
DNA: TGTGCCAGCAGCAACAAATCAGGGGCCACTGAAGCTTTCTTT

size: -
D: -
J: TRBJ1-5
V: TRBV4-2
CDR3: CASSQDKEVQPQHF
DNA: TGTGCCAGCAGCCAAGATAAGGAGGTCCAGCCCCAGCATTTT